These T cell receptor beta chains were read from a single sample in a study of blood T cell repertoires in COVID-19. Clones were read by immunoSEQ multiplex PCR, and TCRdb kept only the in-frame ones, dropping some. This sample has 330,000 or so clones; 80% to 95% occur once, and the top ten carry approximately 18%. The sequenced material came from PBMCs or T cells enriched from blood (not recorded which). These receptors all stem from a woman aged 25-40 years who had recovered from COVID-19. Each CDR3 is given with its conserved first and last residue. Each record gives: J gene, V gene, D gene, clone size, CDR3 DNA, CDR3 protein. The D gene is left open where the match is weak. The size field is filled for only some rows; it gives once, few, many or a size class.

J: TRBJ2-1
V: TRBV5-1
D: TRBD2
size: .
DNA: TGCGCCAGCAGCAAAACCGGGACTAGCAATGAGCAGTTCTTC
CDR3: CASSKTGTSNEQFF

J: TRBJ1-2
V: TRBV5-6
D: .
size: once
DNA: TGTGCCAGCAGCTTAGGGAGGGGGAACTATGGCTACACCTTC
CDR3: CASSLGRGNYGYTF

J: TRBJ2-7
V: TRBV12-3/TRBV12-4
D: TRBD2
size: .
DNA: TGTGCCAGCAGTCCCCTAGCGGACTACGAGCAGTACTTC
CDR3: CASSPLADYEQYF

J: TRBJ1-6
V: TRBV21-1
D: .
size: .
DNA: TGTGCCAGCAGCAAAGTTCCGGACGGAGGCCCTTCTCGTTCACCCCTCCACTTT
CDR3: CASSKVPDGGPSRSPLHF

J: TRBJ2-6
V: TRBV7-9
D: TRBD1
size: .
DNA: TGTGCCAGCAGCCCACAGGGGCGACTTGGGGCCAACGTCCTGACTTTC
CDR3: CASSPQGRLGANVLTF

J: TRBJ1-1
V: TRBV4-1
D: .
size: .
DNA: TGCGCCAGCAGGGAGATTGGACAGCCGAACACTGAAGCTTTCTTT
CDR3: CASREIGQPNTEAFF

J: TRBJ2-3
V: TRBV7-9
D: TRBD1
size: .
DNA: TGTGCCAGCAGCGCCGGGACAGGGGTAACAGATACGCAGTATTTT
CDR3: CASSAGTGVTDTQYF

J: TRBJ1-5
V: TRBV7-2
D: .
size: .
DNA: TGTGCCAGCAGCTTAGTTACCGGGACAAATCAGCCCCAGCATTTT
CDR3: CASSLVTGTNQPQHF

J: TRBJ2-7
V: TRBV13
D: TRBD2
size: .
DNA: TGTGCCAGCAGCGGCAGTCCGGGACTAGCAGATTCCGAGCAGTACTTC
CDR3: CASSGSPGLADSEQYF

J: TRBJ2-7
V: TRBV5-1
D: .
size: .
DNA: TGCGCCAACCCTAGGCCCCCGTTTTGGGGGGATTTTTCAGTACGCGAGCAGTACTTC
CDR3: CANPRPPFWGDFSVREQYF

J: TRBJ2-3
V: TRBV11-2
D: .
size: once
DNA: TGTGCCAGCAGCTTAGACCAGGGTCACACAGATACGCAGTATTTT
CDR3: CASSLDQGHTDTQYF

J: TRBJ2-1
V: TRBV28
D: TRBD1
size: .
DNA: TGTGCCAGCAGTCTACCGACAGGGGGCAAGCAGTTCTTC
CDR3: CASSLPTGGKQFF

J: TRBJ2-3
V: TRBV7-3
D: TRBD2
size: .
DNA: TGTGCCAGCAGCTCACGCCTAGCGGGGGGAACTATTTACACAGATACGCAGTATTTT
CDR3: CASSSRLAGGTIYTDTQYF

J: TRBJ2-5
V: TRBV5-1
D: TRBD2
size: .
DNA: TGCGCCAGCAGCTTGGAGGGGCAGCGGGGGGGGACCCAGTACTTC
CDR3: CASSLEGQRGGTQYF

J: TRBJ1-2
V: TRBV6-2/TRBV6-3
D: TRBD1
size: .
DNA: TGTGCCAGCAGTTACCCTGGGACAGGGCGAAGTGGCTACACCTTC
CDR3: CASSYPGTGRSGYTF

J: TRBJ2-7
V: TRBV28
D: TRBD1
size: .
DNA: TGTGCCAGCAGGCGTACAGGGGGATCCCACTACGAGCAGTACTTC
CDR3: CASRRTGGSHYEQYF

J: TRBJ1-1
V: TRBV15
D: .
size: once
DNA: TGTGCCACCAGCAGAGATTCCAGAAACACTGAAGCTTTCTTT
CDR3: CATSRDSRNTEAFF

J: TRBJ1-1
V: TRBV5-1
D: TRBD1
size: .
DNA: TGCGCCAGCAGCAACCGGGACAGCATGAACACTGAAGCTTTCTTT
CDR3: CASSNRDSMNTEAFF

J: TRBJ1-1
V: TRBV9
D: TRBD1
size: .
DNA: TGTGCCAGCAGCCGGGACAGGTCTACAAGTGAAGCTTTCTTT
CDR3: CASSRDRSTSEAFF

J: TRBJ2-7
V: TRBV28
D: .
size: .
DNA: TGTGCCAGCAGTCCGACCGGGAAAGAGGGAGAGCAGTACTTC
CDR3: CASSPTGKEGEQYF

J: TRBJ2-7
V: TRBV7-2
D: .
size: .
DNA: TGTGCCAGCAGCCTGCTACAGACCTACGAGCAGTACTTC
CDR3: CASSLLQTYEQYF

J: TRBJ2-7
V: TRBV9
D: TRBD2
size: .
DNA: TGTGCCAGCAGCGCCCGGACTAGCGGGGGGACCGATCAGTACTTC
CDR3: CASSARTSGGTDQYF

J: TRBJ2-7
V: TRBV5-1
D: TRBD1
size: .
DNA: TGCGCCAGCAGTCAGACAGGGTACGAGCAGTACTTC
CDR3: CASSQTGYEQYF

J: TRBJ2-7
V: TRBV6-2/TRBV6-3
D: TRBD2
size: .
DNA: TGTGCCAGCAGTCATATCGGACTAGCGGGGGGGCACGGCGAGCAGTACTTC
CDR3: CASSHIGLAGGHGEQYF

J: TRBJ1-2
V: TRBV7-2
D: .
size: .
DNA: TGTGCCAGCAGCGCCTCGCAGGGAGGCTATGGCTACACCTTC
CDR3: CASSASQGGYGYTF

J: TRBJ1-1
V: TRBV3-1/TRBV3-2
D: .
size: .
DNA: TGTGCCAGCAGCCAAGTTGGGGGGTGGACTGAAGCTTTCTTT
CDR3: CASSQVGGWTEAFF

J: TRBJ2-5
V: TRBV6-5
D: .
size: .
DNA: TGTGCCAGCAGTTACGGAGTAGCAGGGGAGACCCAGTACTTC
CDR3: CASSYGVAGETQYF